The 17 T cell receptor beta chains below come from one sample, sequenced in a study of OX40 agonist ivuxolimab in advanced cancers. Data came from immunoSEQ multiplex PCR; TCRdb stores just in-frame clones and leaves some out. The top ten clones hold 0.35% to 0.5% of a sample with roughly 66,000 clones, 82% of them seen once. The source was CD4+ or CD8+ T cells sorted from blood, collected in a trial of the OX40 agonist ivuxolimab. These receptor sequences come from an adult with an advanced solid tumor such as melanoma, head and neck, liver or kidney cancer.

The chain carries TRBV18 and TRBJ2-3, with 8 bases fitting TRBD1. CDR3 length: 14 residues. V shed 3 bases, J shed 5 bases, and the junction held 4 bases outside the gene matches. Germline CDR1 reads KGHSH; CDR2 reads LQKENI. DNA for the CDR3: TGTGCCAGCTCACCGACAGGGGCTGTAGATACGCAGTATTTT. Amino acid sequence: CASSPTGAVDTQYF.

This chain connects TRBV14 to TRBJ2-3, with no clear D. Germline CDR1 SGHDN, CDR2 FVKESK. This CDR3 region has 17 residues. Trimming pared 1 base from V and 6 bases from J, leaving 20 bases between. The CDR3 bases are TGTGCCAGCAGCCAAGTAGGAACAAGTTCGACGGGCGATACGCAGTATTTT. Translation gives CASSQVGTSSTGDTQYF.

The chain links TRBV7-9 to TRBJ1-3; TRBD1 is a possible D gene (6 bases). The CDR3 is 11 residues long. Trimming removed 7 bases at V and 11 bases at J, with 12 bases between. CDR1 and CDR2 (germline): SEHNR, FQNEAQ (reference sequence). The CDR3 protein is CASNSGGAIYF. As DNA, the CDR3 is TGTGCCAGCAACTCCGGGGGCGCCATATATTTT.

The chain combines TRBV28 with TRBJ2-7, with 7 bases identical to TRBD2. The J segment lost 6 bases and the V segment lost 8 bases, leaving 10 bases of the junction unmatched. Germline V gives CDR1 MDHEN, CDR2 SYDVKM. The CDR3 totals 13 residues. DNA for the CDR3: TGTGCCAGCTACCGGGACGGGGGGTCCGAGCAGTACTTC. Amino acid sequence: CASYRDGGSEQYF.

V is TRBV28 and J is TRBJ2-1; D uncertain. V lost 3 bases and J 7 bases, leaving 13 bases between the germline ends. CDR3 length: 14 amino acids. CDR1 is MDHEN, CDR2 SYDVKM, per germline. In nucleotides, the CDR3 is TGTGCCAGCAGTTTGCCGCGACCTGAGAATGAGCAGTTCTTC. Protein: CASSLPRPENEQFF.

The CDR3 DNA reads as TGCAGCGCCCGCCCAAACAGGGGGCCGGCTTTAATTAACTATGGCTACACCTTC. The encoded protein is CSARPNRGPALINYGYTF. The V and J genes are TRBV29-1 and TRBJ1-2; 9 bases line up with TRBD1. The V and J ends lost 7 bases and 1 base, in that order; junction bases with no gene match: 19. There are 18 residues in the CDR3. The V gene's germline CDR1 is SQVTM and CDR2 ANQGSEA.

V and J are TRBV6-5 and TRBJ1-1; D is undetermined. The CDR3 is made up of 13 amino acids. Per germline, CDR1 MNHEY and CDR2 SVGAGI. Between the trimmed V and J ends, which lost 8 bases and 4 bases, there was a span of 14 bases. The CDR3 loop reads CASSTEVITEAFF. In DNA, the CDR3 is TGTGCCAGCTCTACTGAGGTTATCACTGAAGCTTTCTTT.

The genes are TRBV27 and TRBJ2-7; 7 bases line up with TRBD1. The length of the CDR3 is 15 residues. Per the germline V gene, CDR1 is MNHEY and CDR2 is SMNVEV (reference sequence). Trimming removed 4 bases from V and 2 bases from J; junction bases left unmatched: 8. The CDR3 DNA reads TGTGCCAGCAGTTCACCAACAGGGGCCACCTACGAGCAGTACTTC. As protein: CASSSPTGATYEQYF.

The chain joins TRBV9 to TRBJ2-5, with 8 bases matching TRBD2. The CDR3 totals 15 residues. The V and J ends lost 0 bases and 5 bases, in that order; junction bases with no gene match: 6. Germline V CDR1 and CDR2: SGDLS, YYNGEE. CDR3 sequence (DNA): TGTGCCAGCAGCGTAGGGGGACTAGTGTGGGAGACCCAGTACTTC. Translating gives CASSVGGLVWETQYF. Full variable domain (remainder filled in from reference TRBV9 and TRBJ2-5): DSGVTQTPKHLITATGQRVTLRCSPRSGDLSVYWYQQSLDQGLQFLIQYYNGEERAKGNILERFSAQQFPDLHSELNLSSLELGDSALYFCASSVGGLVWETQYFGPGTRLLVL.

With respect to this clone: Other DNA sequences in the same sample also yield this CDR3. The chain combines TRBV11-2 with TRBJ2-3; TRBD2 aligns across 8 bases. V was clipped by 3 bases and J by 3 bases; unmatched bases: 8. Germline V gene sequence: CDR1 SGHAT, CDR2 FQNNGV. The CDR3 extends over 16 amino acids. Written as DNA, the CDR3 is TGTGCCAGCAGCTTCAGGGCGGGAGGAGGGACAGATACGCAGTATTTT. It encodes CASSFRAGGGTDTQYF.

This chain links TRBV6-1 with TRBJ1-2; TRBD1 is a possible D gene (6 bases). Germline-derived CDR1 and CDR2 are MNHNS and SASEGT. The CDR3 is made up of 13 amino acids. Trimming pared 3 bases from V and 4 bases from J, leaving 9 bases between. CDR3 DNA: TGTGCCAGCAGTGAGCAGGGGAGCTATGGCTACACCTTC. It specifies CASSEQGSYGYTF.

In DNA, the CDR3 is TGTGCCTGGATGGTTTGGGGGCGGTATACCTATAATTCACCCCTCCACTTT. This codes for CAWMVWGRYTYNSPLHF. The rearrangement uses TRBV30 and TRBJ1-6, with a possible D match to TRBD1 (6 bases). This CDR3 comprises 17 residues. Trimming stripped 4 bases from V and 2 bases from J, with 18 bases between. Germline V gives CDR1 GTSNPN, CDR2 SVGIG (reference sequence).

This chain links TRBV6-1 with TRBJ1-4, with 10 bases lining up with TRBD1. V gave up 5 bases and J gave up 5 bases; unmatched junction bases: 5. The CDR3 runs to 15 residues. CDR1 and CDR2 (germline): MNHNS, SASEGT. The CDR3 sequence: CASSPQTGGNEKLFF. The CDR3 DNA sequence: TGTGCCAGCAGTCCGCAGACAGGGGGCAATGAAAAACTGTTTTTT.

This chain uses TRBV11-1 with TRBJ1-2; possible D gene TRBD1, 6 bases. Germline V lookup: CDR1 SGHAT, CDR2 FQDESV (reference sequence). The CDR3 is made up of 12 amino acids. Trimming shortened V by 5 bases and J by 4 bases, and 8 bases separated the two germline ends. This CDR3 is CASSQDSYGYTF. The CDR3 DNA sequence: TGTGCCAGCAGCCAGGACAGCTATGGCTACACCTTC. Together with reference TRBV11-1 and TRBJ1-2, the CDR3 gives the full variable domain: EAEVAQSPRYKITEKSQAVAFWCDPISGHATLYWYRQILGQGPELLVQFQDESVVDDSQLPKDRFSAERLKGVDSTLKIQPAELGDSAMYLCASSQDSYGYTFGSGTRLTVV.

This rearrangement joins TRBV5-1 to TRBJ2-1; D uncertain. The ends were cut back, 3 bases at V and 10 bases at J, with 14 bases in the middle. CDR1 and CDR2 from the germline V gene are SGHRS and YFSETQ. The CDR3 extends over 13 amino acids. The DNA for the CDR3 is TGCGCCAGCAGCTCACTTACGTTGGAGGAGCAGTTCTTC. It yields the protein CASSSLTLEEQFF.

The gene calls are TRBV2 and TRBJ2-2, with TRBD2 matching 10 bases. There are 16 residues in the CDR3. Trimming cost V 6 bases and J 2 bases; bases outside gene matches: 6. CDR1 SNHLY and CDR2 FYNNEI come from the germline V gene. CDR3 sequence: CASRGSSGSNTGELFF. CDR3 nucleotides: TGTGCCAGCAGGGGATCTAGCGGGAGCAACACCGGGGAGCTGTTTTTT.

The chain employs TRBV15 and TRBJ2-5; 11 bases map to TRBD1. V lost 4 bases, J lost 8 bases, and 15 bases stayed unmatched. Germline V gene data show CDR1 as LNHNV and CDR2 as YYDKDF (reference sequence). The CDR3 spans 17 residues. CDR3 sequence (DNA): TGTGCCACCAGCACCCTGATTCCGGGACAGGGGGATTTTACCCAGTACTTC. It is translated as CATSTLIPGQGDFTQYF. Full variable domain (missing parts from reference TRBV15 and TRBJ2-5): DAMVIQNPRYQVTQFGKPVTLSCSQTLNHNVMYWYQQKSSQAPKLLFHYYDKDFNNEADTPDNFQSRRPNTSFCFLDIRSPGLGDTAMYLCATSTLIPGQGDFTQYFGPGTRLLVL.